A selection of T cell receptor beta chains follows, all from one sample in a study of T cells in Graves' hyperthyroidism and ophthalmopathy. TCRdb recomputed calls from the multiplex PCR reads with MiXCR, one row per CDR3 protein. The repertoire consists of a few hundred thousand distinct CDR3 sequences, with 17% occurring once and the leading ten covering 15% to 20%. Sequenced material: blood. These receptors all come from a woman aged 18-29 years with Graves' ophthalmopathy. The CDR3 runs from the conserved cysteine through the conserved F or W. A D gene is named only where the DNA matches it firmly. A row's size may be missing; if present it is once, few, many or a size class.

v_call	clone_size	d_call	j_call	cdr3_nt	cdr3_aa
TRBV15	once	.	TRBJ1-1	TGTGCCACCAGCAGAGGAGGGCGGAACACTGAAGCTTTCTTT	CATSRGGRNTEAFF
TRBV7-3	.	TRBD2	TRBJ2-1	TGTGCCAGCAGCTTAACCCCCGGGGGGGAGCAGTTCTTC	CASSLTPGGEQFF
TRBV30	many	.	TRBJ2-3	TGTGCCTGGAGTCTCGGTAAGGGAGTGGCAGATACGCAGTATTTT	CAWSLGKGVADTQYF
TRBV2	many	TRBD1	TRBJ2-6	TGTGCCAGCAGTCGCGTCCCGGGACAGGGGTACGGGGCCAACGTCCTGACTTTC	CASSRVPGQGYGANVLTF
TRBV19	.	.	TRBJ1-2	TGTGCCAGTAGTATAGATCCGGGAGTGGATGGCTACACCTTC	CASSIDPGVDGYTF
TRBV5-1	many	.	TRBJ2-7	TGCGCCAGCAGCTTCAAGGGGGGCTCCTACGAGCAGTACTTC	CASSFKGGSYEQYF
TRBV6-8	few	.	TRBJ1-1	TGTGCCAGCATGCCCAGAAACACTGAAGCTTTCTTT	CASMPRNTEAFF
TRBV4-1	few	.	TRBJ2-3	TGCGCCAGCAGCCAACGGGACACTGGCACAGATACGCAGTATTTT	CASSQRDTGTDTQYF
TRBV19	few	.	TRBJ1-1	TGTGCCAGTAGTGACCAGGGCATCTCTCCTGAAGCTTTCTTT	CASSDQGISPEAFF
TRBV3-1	few	.	TRBJ2-5	TGTGCCAGCAGCTCCAGGGGGGCCCTCCAAGAGACCCAGTACTTC	CASSSRGALQETQYF
TRBV7-9	few	TRBD2	TRBJ2-5	TGTGCCAGCAGCTCTCAGAAGGGACTACAAGAAGAGACCCAGTACTTC	CASSSQKGLQEETQYF
TRBV7-8	.	TRBD2	TRBJ2-7	TGTGCCAGCAGCTTACGACTAGCGGGAGGCAACTACGAGCAGTACTTC	CASSLRLAGGNYEQYF
TRBV10-3	many	.	TRBJ2-1	TGTGCCATCAGTGAGTTGGGTGGAGCTCCTGACAATGAGCAGTTCTTC	CAISELGGAPDNEQFF
TRBV30	few	.	TRBJ1-3	TGTGCCTGGAGCAACCGTCTTCGGGAGCTATATTTT	CAWSNRLRELYF
TRBV5-1	many	.	TRBJ2-7	TGCGCCAGCAGCTCCGGTTCGGGACACCTCTCCTACGAGCAGTACTTC	CASSSGSGHLSYEQYF
TRBV19	.	TRBD1	TRBJ1-1	TGTGCCAGTAGTCCCTCAGGGGGGACGAACACTGAAGCTTTCTTT	CASSPSGGTNTEAFF
TRBV6-1	few	.	TRBJ2-7	TGTGCCAGCAGTGAAAGCGGGTTCGAGCAGTACTTC	CASSESGFEQYF
TRBV19	.	.	TRBJ1-5	TGTGCCAGTAGTATAGGAGGGCGCAGGGATCAGCCCCAGCATTTT	CASSIGGRRDQPQHF
TRBV18	many	TRBD1	TRBJ1-1	TGTGCCAGCGCGCCGGGACAGGGGTGGACTGAAGCTTTCTTT	CASAPGQGWTEAFF
TRBV28	.	TRBD2	TRBJ2-7	TGTGCCAGCAGTTTTCCTAGCGGGGCTTCCTACGAGCAGTACTTC	CASSFPSGASYEQYF
TRBV18	many	.	TRBJ1-6	TGTGCCAGCTCACACGAAAATTCACCCCTCCACTTT	CASSHENSPLHF
TRBV6-5	many	.	TRBJ1-5	TGTGCCAGCAGTTACTCCAGGGGTCAGCCCCAGCATTTT	CASSYSRGQPQHF
TRBV28	.	.	TRBJ2-3	TGTGCCAGCATAACCGGGACTGCCACAGATACGCAGTATTTT	CASITGTATDTQYF
TRBV5-1	many	.	TRBJ1-2	TGCGCCAGCAGACAGCGGGACACCCCTAACTATGGCTACACCTTC	CASRQRDTPNYGYTF
TRBV5-1	few	TRBD2	TRBJ2-1	TGCGCCAGCAGCACCTCACTAGCGGGAGGGCACAATGAGCAGTTCTTC	CASSTSLAGGHNEQFF
TRBV20-1	.	TRBD2	TRBJ2-1	TGCAGTGCTAAACAGGCGGGAGGTGGTTACAATGAGCAGTTCTTC	CSAKQAGGGYNEQFF
TRBV11-2	many	.	TRBJ2-7	TGTGCCAGCAGCACCCGGGACTGGGGTACGAAGGAGTACTTC	CASSTRDWGTKEYF
TRBV20-1	many	.	TRBJ2-5	TGCAGTGCTAGAAGTGCGTCTGAGACCCAGTACTTC	CSARSASETQYF
TRBV2	many	TRBD2	TRBJ2-3	TGTGCCAGCAGTGACGACGCGGGGGGCAGGGATACGCAGTATTTT	CASSDDAGGRDTQYF
TRBV28	.	.	TRBJ1-4	TGTGCCAGCAGTTTCACAGGGCCGGGTCTGCGGAATGAAAAACTGTTTTTT	CASSFTGPGLRNEKLFF
TRBV5-1	.	.	TRBJ2-7	TGCCCCTCTCTTAAGAGCTACGAGCAGTACTTC	CPSLKSYEQYF
TRBV7-9	many	.	TRBJ1-1	TGTGCCAGCAGCTTAGAGGTGGGGGGGGAAAGGGACACTGAAGCTTTCTTT	CASSLEVGGERDTEAFF
TRBV30	many	.	TRBJ2-5	TGTGCCTGGAGTTCCGGGCCTGGGTGGGAGACCCAGTACTTC	CAWSSGPGWETQYF
TRBV6-1	.	.	TRBJ1-4	TGTGCCAGCAGTTTAAGGGAGAGTGAAAAACTGTTTTTT	CASSLRESEKLFF
TRBV18	.	.	TRBJ2-7	TGTGCCAGCTCACCACCGTTACCCTACGAGCAGTACTTC	CASSPPLPYEQYF
TRBV6-1	many	TRBD1	TRBJ1-2	TGTGCCAGCAGTTCAAGGGACAGGGGGTACGGCTACACCTTC	CASSSRDRGYGYTF
TRBV29-1	.	.	TRBJ1-2	TGCAGCGCCTGGACCAACTATGGCTACACCTTC	CSAWTNYGYTF
TRBV5-4	few	.	TRBJ1-1	TGTGCCAGCAGCTTGGCCAGGGGTAGAGCTTTCTTT	CASSLARGRAFF
TRBV29-1	many	.	TRBJ2-3	TGCAGCGTTATGTTTGTCCCCCCGGTAGGCACAGATACGCAGTATTTT	CSVMFVPPVGTDTQYF
TRBV7-9	few	.	TRBJ2-5	TGTGCCAGCAGCCCGGCGGGAAGGTTGGTCGAGACCCAGTACTTC	CASSPAGRLVETQYF
TRBV30	many	.	TRBJ1-2	TGTGCCTCCCTTTGGTCCTATGGCTACACCTTC	CASLWSYGYTF